A selection of T cell receptor beta chains follows, all from one sample in a study of T cell responses to AZD1222 COVID-19 vaccine. Assay used: immunoSEQ multiplex PCR; TCRdb lists only in-frame clones, some missing. In the table there are 99,000 or so clones, over 75% of which are singletons. The sequenced sample was peripheral blood, obtained on day 0 of AZD1222 vaccination. The receptors stem from an adult in good health. Each CDR3 is given with its conserved first and last residue. D genes are given only for firm matches. Clone size is stated in some rows and not others, as once, few, many or a class when expanded.

clone_size j_call d_call v_call cdr3_aa cdr3_nt
- TRBJ1-4 TRBD1 TRBV5-1 CASSKGTVATNEKLFF TGCGCCAGCAGCAAGGGGACAGTTGCAACTAATGAAAAACTGTTTTTT
- TRBJ1-2 TRBD1 TRBV27 CASSLNRGSGYTF TGTGCCAGCAGTTTGAACAGGGGTTCGGGCTACACCTTC
- TRBJ1-1 - TRBV6-1 CASSSMGRGVAEAFF TGTGCCAGCAGTTCCATGGGACGAGGGGTCGCTGAAGCTTTCTTT
- TRBJ1-2 - TRBV18 CASSPPNRDINYGYTF TGTGCCAGCTCACCACCTAACAGGGACATTAACTATGGCTACACCTTC
- TRBJ1-1 - TRBV4-1 CASSQEGFGTEAFF TGCGCCAGCAGCCAAGAAGGGTTTGGTACTGAAGCTTTCTTT
- TRBJ2-3 TRBD2 TRBV4-1 CASSQEGWGGRDTQYF TGCGCCAGCAGCCAAGAGGGGTGGGGGGGGAGAGATACGCAGTATTTT
- TRBJ2-2 - TRBV14 CASSHLRTANTGELFF TGTGCCAGCAGCCACCTCCGGACAGCGAACACCGGGGAGCTGTTTTTT
- TRBJ2-3 - TRBV5-1 CASSLEIGGVQADTQYF TGCGCCAGCAGCTTGGAAATAGGCGGGGTACAGGCGGATACGCAGTATTTT
once TRBJ2-1 - TRBV6-2/TRBV6-3 CASSSLVGGPENEQFF TGTGCCAGCAGTTCCCTAGTGGGGGGGCCGGAAAATGAGCAGTTCTTC
- TRBJ1-2 TRBD1 TRBV19 CASSIDRGYGYTF TGTGCCAGTAGTATAGACAGGGGGTATGGCTACACCTTC
once TRBJ1-2 - TRBV2 CASSENGGFNYGYTF TGTGCCAGCAGTGAAAACGGCGGGTTTAACTATGGCTACACCTTC
- TRBJ2-5 - TRBV5-1 CASSLDLNGVQETQYF TGCGCCAGCAGCTTGGATCTGAACGGGGTGCAAGAGACCCAGTACTTC
- TRBJ2-7 - TRBV7-2 CASSSMGTSYEQYF TGTGCCAGCAGTTCAATGGGGACCTCCTACGAGCAGTACTTC
- TRBJ2-1 - TRBV12-3/TRBV12-4 CASSLVDNEQFF TGTGCCAGCAGTTTGGTGGACAATGAGCAGTTCTTC
- TRBJ1-3 - TRBV7-6 CASSPYILSGNTIYF TGTGCCAGCAGCCCGTACATTCTCTCTGGAAACACCATATATTTT
once TRBJ1-2 TRBD1 TRBV27 CASSTGTGGGYTF TGTGCCAGCAGTACAGGGACAGGAGGTGGCTACACCTTC
- TRBJ1-6 - TRBV2 CASSGLSSNSPLHF TGTGCCAGCAGTGGTCTCAGCTCGAATTCACCCCTCCACTTT
- TRBJ1-1 - TRBV6-6 CASTLSSDKNTEAFF TGTGCCAGCACCCTCTCGTCCGACAAGAACACTGAAGCTTTCTTT
- TRBJ1-4 - TRBV10-3 CAISESVQGSTNEKLFF TGTGCCATCAGTGAGTCTGTACAGGGATCAACTAATGAAAAACTGTTTTTT
- TRBJ2-7 - TRBV9 CASSVDPIFGHHEQYF TGTGCCAGCAGCGTAGACCCAATTTTCGGACATCACGAGCAGTACTTC
- TRBJ2-3 TRBD1 TRBV7-6 CASSPYRKIQGRTDTQYF TGTGCCAGCAGCCCCTACCGCAAGATACAGGGGCGCACAGATACGCAGTATTTT
- TRBJ1-1 - TRBV6-5 CASRDYGNTEAFF TGTGCCAGCAGAGATTATGGGAACACTGAAGCTTTCTTT
- TRBJ1-2 TRBD1 TRBV4-1 CASSQTGVLNYGYTF TGCGCCAGCAGCCAAACAGGGGTCCTTAACTATGGCTACACCTTC
once TRBJ2-1 - TRBV9 CASSVSGGASYNEQFF TGTGCCAGCAGCGTTAGTGGGGGGGCTTCCTACAATGAGCAGTTCTTC
- TRBJ2-7 - TRBV6-5 CASSYSRQSGGYEQYF TGTGCCAGCAGTTACTCGAGGCAGTCCGGCGGATACGAGCAGTACTTC
- TRBJ1-2 - TRBV12-3/TRBV12-4 CASSYRVIYGYTF TGTGCCAGCAGTTACAGGGTAATTTATGGCTACACCTTC
- TRBJ1-4 TRBD1 TRBV10-3 CAISPRQGAVEKLFF TGTGCCATCAGCCCTCGACAGGGGGCGGTCGAAAAACTGTTTTTT
- TRBJ2-7 - TRBV28 CASSGSGGTRYEQYF TGTGCCAGCAGTGGGAGTGGGGGGACCCGCTACGAGCAGTACTTC
- TRBJ1-2 TRBD1 TRBV4-2 CASSQTGTGGVGYGYTF TGTGCCAGCAGCCAGACCGGGACAGGGGGCGTCGGCTATGGCTACACCTTC
- TRBJ1-1 TRBD1 TRBV3-1/TRBV3-2 CASSHLRDRGGAFF TGTGCCAGCAGTCACCTAAGGGACAGGGGTGGAGCTTTCTTT
- TRBJ2-4 - TRBV7-8 CASSWIAGALVAKNIQYF TGTGCCAGCAGCTGGATCGCCGGGGCCCTGGTAGCCAAAAACATTCAGTACTTC
- TRBJ1-2 - TRBV5-5 CASSRGMGAAEHGYTF TGTGCCAGCAGCAGAGGAATGGGGGCGGCGGAGCATGGCTACACCTTC
- TRBJ1-5 - TRBV5-8 CASSLESFGSPGEGNQPQHF TGTGCCAGCAGCTTGGAGTCTTTTGGCAGTCCCGGGGAGGGCAATCAGCCCCAGCATTTT
- TRBJ1-2 TRBD1 TRBV29-1 CSVTGTAANYGYTF TGCAGCGTTACCGGGACAGCCGCTAACTATGGCTACACCTTC
once TRBJ1-5 - TRBV7-2 CASSLEGWRSNQPQHF TGTGCCAGCAGCTTAGAAGGTTGGAGGAGCAATCAGCCCCAGCATTTT